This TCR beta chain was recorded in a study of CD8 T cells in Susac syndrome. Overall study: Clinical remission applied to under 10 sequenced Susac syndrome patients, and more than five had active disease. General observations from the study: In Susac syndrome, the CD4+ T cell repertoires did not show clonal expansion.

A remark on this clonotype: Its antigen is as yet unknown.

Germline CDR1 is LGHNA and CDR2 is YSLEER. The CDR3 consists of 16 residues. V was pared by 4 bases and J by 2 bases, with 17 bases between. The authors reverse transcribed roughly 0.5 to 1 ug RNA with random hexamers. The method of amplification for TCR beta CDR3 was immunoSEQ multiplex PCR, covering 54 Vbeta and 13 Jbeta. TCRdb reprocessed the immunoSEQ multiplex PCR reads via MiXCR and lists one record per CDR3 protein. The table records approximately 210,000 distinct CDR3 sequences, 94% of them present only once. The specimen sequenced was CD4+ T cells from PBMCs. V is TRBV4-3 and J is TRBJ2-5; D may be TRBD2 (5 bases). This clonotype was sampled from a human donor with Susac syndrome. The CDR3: CASSLSLPGGQETQYF. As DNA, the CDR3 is TGCGCCAGCAGCCTTAGTTTACCAGGAGGTCAAGAGACCCAGTACTTC.